This TCR beta chain is drawn from a study of OX40 agonist ivuxolimab in advanced cancers. Turning to the study itself: The mean age was roughly 60 years, ranging from roughly 23 to 90, with 65% to 85% of participants male.

Clones were sequenced by immunoSEQ multiplex PCR, and TCRdb holds only the in-frame ones, with some missing. The sample carries approximately 31,000 clones, approximately 90% recorded once. V was trimmed by 5 bases and J by 0 bases, leaving 8 bases between them. The CDR3 consists of 13 residues. Germline V gene data show CDR1 as MNHEY and CDR2 as SMNVEV (reference sequence). The sample in question was CD4+ or CD8+ T cells sorted from blood, obtained in a trial of the OX40 agonist ivuxolimab. The receptor comes from an adult with an advanced solid tumor such as melanoma, head and neck, liver or kidney cancer. The rearrangement links TRBV27 to TRBJ2-7; D gene unclear. This CDR3 is CASSALSSYEQYF. DNA of the CDR3: TGTGCCAGCAGTGCCTTGAGCTCCTACGAGCAGTACTTC.